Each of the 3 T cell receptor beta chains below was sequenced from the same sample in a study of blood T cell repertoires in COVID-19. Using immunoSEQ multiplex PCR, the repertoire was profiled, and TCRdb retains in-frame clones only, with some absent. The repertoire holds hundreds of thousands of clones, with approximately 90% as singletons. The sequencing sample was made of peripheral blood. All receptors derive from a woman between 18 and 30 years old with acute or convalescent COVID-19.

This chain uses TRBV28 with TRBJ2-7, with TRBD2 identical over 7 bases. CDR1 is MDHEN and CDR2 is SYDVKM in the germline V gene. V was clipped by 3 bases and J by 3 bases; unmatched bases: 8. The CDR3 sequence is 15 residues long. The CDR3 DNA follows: TGTGCCAGCAGTTTTTCCGGGGGGATTCTCTACGAGCAGTACTTC. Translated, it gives CASSFSGGILYEQYF.

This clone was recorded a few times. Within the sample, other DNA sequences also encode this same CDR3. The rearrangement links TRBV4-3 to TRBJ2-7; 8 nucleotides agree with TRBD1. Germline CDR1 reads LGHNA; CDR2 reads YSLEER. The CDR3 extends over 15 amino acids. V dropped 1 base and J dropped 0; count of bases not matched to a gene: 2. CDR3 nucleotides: TGCGCCAGCAGCCAAGGACAGGGGAGCTCCTACGAGCAGTACTTC. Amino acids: CASSQGQGSSYEQYF.

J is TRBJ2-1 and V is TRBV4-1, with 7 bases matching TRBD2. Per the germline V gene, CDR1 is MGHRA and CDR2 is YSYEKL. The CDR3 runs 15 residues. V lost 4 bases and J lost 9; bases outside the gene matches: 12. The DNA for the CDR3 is TGCGCCAGCAGCCCTGAGCCAACTAGCGTGGCTGAGCAGTTCTTC. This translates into CASSPEPTSVAEQFF.